One and the same sample provided the 30 T cell receptor beta chains below, sequenced in a study of cytomegalovirus exposure and HLA in healthy donors. Both 60 Vbeta primers and 13 Jbeta primers went into the PCR. This table comes from immunoSEQ multiplex PCR, and its TCRdb copy is limited to in-frame clones, with some not included. Here the sample spans approximately 190,000 clones, around 83% being singletons. Sequencing was performed on PBMCs. These receptors were taken from a woman aged 18-35 years in good health and CMV-seronegative.

The chain recombines TRBV7-9 with TRBJ2-1; 8 bases agree with TRBD2. The CDR3 runs to 14 residues. V lost 8 bases and J lost 1; bases outside the gene matches: 4. Looked up from germline, CDR1 is SEHNR and CDR2 is FQNEAQ (reference sequence). The CDR3 bases are TGTGCCAGCTACCCGGGGGGGTCCTACAATGAGCAGTTCTTC. This codes for CASYPGGSYNEQFF.

This clone is a singleton in its sample. The gene calls are TRBV27 and TRBJ1-1; D unclear. Per germline, CDR1 MNHEY and CDR2 SMNVEV (reference sequence). The CDR3 totals 14 residues. V gave up 2 bases and J gave up 2 bases, with 9 bases separating them. This CDR3 is CASSLRGFNTEAFF. The CDR3 region has the DNA TGTGCCAGCAGTTTAAGAGGGTTTAACACTGAAGCTTTCTTT.

This clone was picked up a small number of times. The chain combines TRBV2 with TRBJ1-5; D call uncertain. Germline V CDR1 and CDR2: SNHLY, FYNNEI. Trimming took 4 bases from V and 7 from J, leaving 8 bases between them. This CDR3 comprises 12 residues. The CDR3: CASSVVLQPQHF. The CDR3 nucleotides are TGTGCCAGCAGTGTAGTTTTACAGCCCCAGCATTTT.

With respect to this clone: Other DNA sequences in the same sample also yield this CDR3. The rearrangement links TRBV2 to TRBJ1-4; no firm D call. Germline-derived CDR1 and CDR2 are SNHLY and FYNNEI. The CDR3 extends over 11 amino acids. Trimming cost V 5 bases and J 4 bases, with 2 bases left between them. CDR3 loop: CASSYNEKLFF. The CDR3 bases are TGTGCCAGCAGTTATAATGAAAAACTGTTTTTT.

This chain links TRBV6-5 with TRBJ1-2; perhaps TRBD1 as D (6 bases). This CDR3 spans 15 amino acids. Trimming pared 5 bases from V and 4 bases from J, leaving 17 bases between. The germline gives CDR1 MNHEY, CDR2 SVGAGI. DNA of the CDR3: TGTGCCAGCAGTGGGCCGACAGGTTTCGGCTATGGCTACACCTTC. Translating it yields CASSGPTGFGYGYTF.

The rearrangement joins TRBV11-2 to TRBJ2-2; 8 bases are shared with TRBD2. The CDR3 has 16 amino acids. Germline CDR1 SGHAT, CDR2 FQNNGV. V shed 6 bases, J shed 1 base, and the junction held 7 bases outside the gene matches. CDR3 in amino acids: CASSPSGGVNTGELFF. The DNA for the CDR3 is TGTGCCAGCAGTCCCAGCGGGGGTGTGAACACCGGGGAGCTGTTTTTT.

This rearrangement joins TRBV7-2 to TRBJ2-5; tentatively, D is TRBD1 (6 bases). Trimming took 5 bases from V and 3 from J, leaving 19 bases between them. Germline CDR1 and CDR2: SGHTA and FQGNSA. The CDR3 length is 16 residues. CDR3 bases: TGTGCCAGCAGCACCGCCGGGACATTGAAAAAAGAGACCCAGTACTTC. Translation gives CASSTAGTLKKETQYF.

The chain has TRBV14 and TRBJ1-6, with D hard to call. The germline V gene encodes CDR1 SGHDN and CDR2 FVKESK. V was cut by 2 bases and J by 8 bases, with 16 bases left in between. The CDR3 contains 16 residues. CDR3 DNA: TGTGCCAGCAGCCAATTATTGACACGGAAGGATTCACCCCTCCACTTT. It encodes CASSQLLTRKDSPLHF.

This CDR3 reads CASSSPDRENQPQHF. DNA of the CDR3: TGTGCCAGCAGCTCCCCGGACAGGGAGAATCAGCCCCAGCATTTT. The chain carries TRBV5-5 and TRBJ1-5; 8 bases agree with TRBD1. The CDR3 is made up of 15 amino acids. V gave up 3 bases and J gave up 4 bases; unmatched junction bases: 6. CDR1 is SGHKS, CDR2 YYEKEE, per germline (reference sequence).

This clone was observed a few times. The chain is built from TRBV6-5 and TRBJ2-1, with D possibly matching TRBD1 (5 bases). CDR3 length equals 15 residues. Trimming left V 10 bases short and J 2 bases short, with 18 bases between. CDR1 MNHEY and CDR2 SVGAGI come from the germline V gene. The CDR3 reads CATAVGLGPYNEQFF. The DNA of the CDR3 is TGTGCCACTGCCGTGGGGCTAGGACCCTACAATGAGCAGTTCTTC.

This clone was observed a handful of times. The V gene is TRBV2, the J gene TRBJ2-3, with 11 bases aligning to TRBD2. J lost 4 bases, V lost 7 bases, and 1 base had no gene match. This CDR3 has 13 residues. Germline assignment: CDR1 SNHLY and CDR2 FYNNEI. The CDR3 DNA reads TGTGCCAGCACTAGCGGGAGGTCAGATACGCAGTATTTT. Protein sequence: CASTSGRSDTQYF.

V gene TRBV7-6 combines with J gene TRBJ2-1; 10 nucleotides match TRBD2. The germline gives CDR1 SGHVS, CDR2 FNYEAQ. The CDR3 runs to 15 residues. V was pared by 5 bases and J by 0 bases, with 1 base of the junction left unmatched. CDR3 nucleotide sequence: TGTGCCAGCAGCCCTAGCGGGAGCTCCTACAATGAGCAGTTCTTC. It is translated as CASSPSGSSYNEQFF.

The V gene is TRBV7-3, the J gene TRBJ2-6; D may be TRBD1 (6 bases). Germline V gene sequence: CDR1 SGHTA, CDR2 FQGTGA. The V end was cut by 6 bases, the J end by 4 bases, with 16 bases between. This CDR3 contains 16 residues. The CDR3 DNA is TGTGCCAGCAGGAAAACCACAGGGACCGGGGCCAACGTCCTGACTTTC. This encodes CASRKTTGTGANVLTF.

This rearrangement joins TRBV28 to TRBJ2-1; no reliable D call. Trimming removed 2 bases at V and 0 bases at J, with 8 bases between. This CDR3 spans 15 amino acids. CDR1 is MDHEN, CDR2 SYDVKM, per germline. This CDR3 reads CASSLGSLSYNEQFF. The CDR3 DNA reads as TGTGCCAGCAGTTTAGGTAGCCTCTCCTACAATGAGCAGTTCTTC.

The chain carries TRBV5-3 and TRBJ1-4; TRBD1 matches 8 bases. TRBV5-3 is sorted into the ORF group, with uncertain function. CDR3 size: 16 residues. Germline trimming cut 1 base from V and 7 bases from J; bases unmatched to any gene: 9. In DNA form, the CDR3 reads TGTGCCAGAAGCTTGCGTTCGGACAGGGTTAGTGAAAAACTGTTTTTT. Its protein product is CARSLRSDRVSEKLFF.

This chain joins TRBV6-6 and TRBJ2-7; TRBD2 aligns across 9 bases. Unmatched junction bases numbered 9, after V lost 0 bases and J lost 6 bases. Germline CDR1 is MNHNY and CDR2 is SVGAGI (reference sequence). The CDR3 loop spans 16 amino acids. CDR3 DNA sequence: TGTGCCAGCAGTTACTCTACATTAGCGGGAGCGCTCGAGCAGTACTTC. Protein: CASSYSTLAGALEQYF.

The V call is TRBV2, the J call TRBJ2-7; 11 nucleotides align to TRBD2. The V segment lost 6 bases and the J segment 5 bases; nucleotides outside the gene matches: 9. The CDR3 spans 15 residues. Germline loops: CDR1 SNHLY, CDR2 FYNNEI. The CDR3 spells CASSDTSGSTHEQYF. The DNA for the CDR3 is TGTGCCAGCAGCGATACTAGCGGGAGCACCCACGAGCAGTACTTC.

This clone has only one observation. The chain joins TRBV27 to TRBJ2-3, with 7 bases fitting TRBD1. The CDR3 consists of 15 residues. Germline CDR1 MNHEY, CDR2 SMNVEV (reference sequence). Trimming cost V 6 bases and J 4 bases; bases outside gene matches: 10. CDR3 sequence (DNA): TGTGCCAGCAGCCCAGTGACAGGGACGCCAGATACGCAGTATTTT. Protein sequence: CASSPVTGTPDTQYF.

The CDR3 bases are TGCGCCAGCAGCTTGGGGGAGGGGAGGACCTACGAGCAGTACTTC. It translates to CASSLGEGRTYEQYF. The rearrangement joins TRBV5-1 to TRBJ2-7; TRBD2 matches 7 bases. V gave up 0 bases and J gave up 2 bases; unmatched junction bases: 5. This CDR3 is built from 15 residues. The V gene's germline CDR1 is SGHRS and CDR2 YFSETQ.

The J gene is TRBJ1-2, the V gene TRBV7-9, with 9 bases identical to TRBD1. The junction had 7 bases not matched to a gene; V was cut back by 7 bases and J by 4 bases. The CDR3 extends over 14 amino acids. CDR1 is SEHNR and CDR2 is FQNEAQ in the germline V gene (reference sequence). CDR3 DNA: TGTGCCAGCACTCCCGGACAGGGGTCCTATGGCTACACCTTC. Translation gives CASTPGQGSYGYTF. The complete variable domain, with remaining parts taken from reference TRBV7-9 and TRBJ1-2, reads DTGVSQNPRHKITKRGQNVTFRCDPISEHNRLYWYRQTLGQGPEFLTYFQNEAQLEKSRLLSDRFSAERPKGSFSTLEIQRTEQGDSAMYLCASTPGQGSYGYTFGSGTRLTVV.

The J gene is TRBJ2-3, the V gene TRBV9, with TRBD1 matching over 10 bases. The germline V gene encodes CDR1 SGDLS and CDR2 YYNGEE. The CDR3 is 15 residues long. After removal of 4 bases from V and 6 bases from J, the junction contained 8 bases not matched to a gene. CDR3 nucleotide sequence: TGTGCCAGCAGCACCCCGGGACAGGGGTGGGATACGCAGTATTTT. Its protein is CASSTPGQGWDTQYF. Complete variable domain (other parts from reference TRBV9 and TRBJ2-3): DSGVTQTPKHLITATGQRVTLRCSPRSGDLSVYWYQQSLDQGLQFLIQYYNGEERAKGNILERFSAQQFPDLHSELNLSSLELGDSALYFCASSTPGQGWDTQYFGPGTRLTVL.

The chain recombines TRBV19 with TRBJ2-3, with a possible D match to TRBD2 (5 bases). The CDR3 spans 14 residues. CDR1 and CDR2 from the germline V gene are LNHDA and SQIVND (reference sequence). Trimming removed 5 bases from V and 0 bases from J, with 9 bases in between. CDR3: CASSSRTSTDTQYF. CDR3 coding DNA: TGTGCCAGTAGTTCCCGGACTAGCACAGATACGCAGTATTTT.

CDR3 sequence: CASRAGALGNEKLFF. Written as DNA, the CDR3 is TGCGCCAGCCGTGCGGGGGCGCTTGGGAATGAAAAACTGTTTTTT. This rearrangement joins TRBV5-1 to TRBJ1-4, with a possible D match to TRBD1 (6 bases). CDR1 and CDR2 (germline): SGHRS, YFSETQ. Trimming removed 7 bases at V and 5 bases at J, with 18 bases between. This CDR3 region has 15 residues.

This rearrangement joins TRBV18 to TRBJ1-2, with TRBD1 as a possible D gene (5 bases). This CDR3 has 14 amino acids. CDR1 KGHSH and CDR2 LQKENI come from the germline V gene. With 3 bases removed from V and 6 bases from J, the gap between germline ends came to 14 bases. The CDR3 region has the DNA TGTGCCAGCTCACCTCAATCAGGGCATCATGGCTACACCTTC. Encoded protein: CASSPQSGHHGYTF.

The chain uses TRBV6-5 and TRBJ1-2; 9 nucleotides agree with TRBD1. After removal of 6 bases from V and 6 bases from J, the junction contained 8 bases not matched to a gene. The CDR3 covers 14 residues. The V gene's germline CDR1 is MNHEY and CDR2 SVGAGI. The CDR3: CASSLLDRGNGYTF. The CDR3 DNA reads as TGTGCCAGCAGCCTCCTCGACAGGGGGAATGGCTACACCTTC.

The chain recombines TRBV10-3 with TRBJ2-2; TRBD1 aligns across 8 bases. V gave up 10 bases and J gave up 5 bases; unmatched junction bases: 3. Germline V gene data show CDR1 as ENHRY and CDR2 as SYGVKD. The CDR3 is made up of 12 amino acids. Here the CDR3 DNA reads TGTGCCACCTGGACAGGGACCGGGGAGCTGTTTTTT. It specifies CATWTGTGELFF.

V and J are TRBV4-2 and TRBJ1-4, with 8 positions matching TRBD1. V gave up 4 bases and J gave up 8 bases; unmatched junction bases: 9. Germline V gives CDR1 LGHNA, CDR2 YNFKEQ. The CDR3 covers 15 residues. DNA of the CDR3: TGTGCCAGCAGCCCATCGGACAGGGAGAGGGAAAAACTGTTTTTT. It specifies CASSPSDREREKLFF.

The rearrangement links TRBV5-4 to TRBJ2-3, with 10 bases that match TRBD1. Trimming removed 0 bases from V and 4 bases from J; junction bases left unmatched: 5. CDR3 length equals 16 residues. CDR1 and CDR2 (germline): SGHNT, YYREEE (reference sequence). CDR3 in amino acids: CASSLAPGQGSDTQYF. The CDR3 DNA is TGTGCCAGCAGCTTGGCACCGGGACAGGGGTCAGATACGCAGTATTTT.

The J gene is TRBJ2-3, the V gene TRBV30; 9 bases match TRBD1. The V segment lost 1 base and the J segment 6 bases; nucleotides outside the gene matches: 8. Germline loops: CDR1 GTSNPN, CDR2 SVGIG (reference sequence). This CDR3 has 15 residues. The CDR3 DNA follows: TGTGCCTGGAGTGGGGGACAGGGATTACAGGATACGCAGTATTTT. The encoded protein is CAWSGGQGLQDTQYF. Filled out from reference TRBV30 and TRBJ2-3, the complete variable domain reads SQTIHQWPATLVQPVGSPLSLECTVEGTSNPNLYWYRQAAGRGLQLLFYSVGIGQISSEVPQNLSASRPQDRQFILSSKKLLLSDSGFYLCAWSGGQGLQDTQYFGPGTRLTVL.

The V and J genes are TRBV9 and TRBJ2-5, with TRBD2 as a possible D gene (5 bases). The CDR3 sequence is 15 residues long. Trimming pared 0 bases from V and 1 base from J, leaving 10 bases between. Per the germline V gene, CDR1 is SGDLS and CDR2 is YYNGEE. The CDR3 loop reads CASSVAGNPQETQYF. The CDR3 nucleotides are TGTGCCAGCAGCGTAGCGGGGAACCCCCAAGAGACCCAGTACTTC.